A selection of T cell receptor beta chains follows, all from one sample in a study of blood T cells in healthy people across ages. TCRdb reanalysed the 5' RACE reads using MiXCR and keeps one entry per CDR3 protein. This table has roughly 1,100,000 distinct CDR3 sequences, approximately 25% appearing once. These data are also associated with another study on T cells of mothers and their children.

The sequencing sample was made of blood. These receptors originate from a girl between 2 and 10 years old in good health. Both conserved end residues are trimmed from each CDR3. The order of the fields is V gene, CDR3 protein.

>TRBV5-1
ASRNPASQETQY
>TRBV4-1
ASSQDPGREPTDEQY
>TRBV12-3/TRBV12-4
ASNEKGKLF
>TRBV5-1
ASSLLAENTEAF
>TRBV7-8
ASTQDVAQADTQY
>TRBV18
ASSPRQGDYNEQF
>TRBV28
ASRPAGQETQY
>TRBV3-1
ASSQDRWVSSYNEQF
>TRBV12-3/TRBV12-4
ASSPDRDYEQY
>TRBV9
ASSVRQGLGKDTQY
>TRBV19
ASSNRQQETQY
>TRBV2
ASREQENTEAF
>TRBV19
ASSLLPGTAETQY
>TRBV29-1
SASSRVGETQY
>TRBV27
ASSFTVGANVLT
>TRBV27
ASSLSRANSPLH
>TRBV11-2
ASSLKGFWGETQY
>TRBV28
ASSLTAQGYIHNYGYT
>TRBV7-2
ASTRGGDVNTEAF
>TRBV20-1
SARDRGNRYTQY
>TRBV6-4
ASSDSPNQPQH
>TRBV27
ASRSPTEEWLGEQF
>TRBV29-1
SVDTLNYGYT
>TRBV10-3
AISESTGQSYEQY
>TRBV28
ASSLLPEREGREQY
>TRBV29-1
SVFTGELF